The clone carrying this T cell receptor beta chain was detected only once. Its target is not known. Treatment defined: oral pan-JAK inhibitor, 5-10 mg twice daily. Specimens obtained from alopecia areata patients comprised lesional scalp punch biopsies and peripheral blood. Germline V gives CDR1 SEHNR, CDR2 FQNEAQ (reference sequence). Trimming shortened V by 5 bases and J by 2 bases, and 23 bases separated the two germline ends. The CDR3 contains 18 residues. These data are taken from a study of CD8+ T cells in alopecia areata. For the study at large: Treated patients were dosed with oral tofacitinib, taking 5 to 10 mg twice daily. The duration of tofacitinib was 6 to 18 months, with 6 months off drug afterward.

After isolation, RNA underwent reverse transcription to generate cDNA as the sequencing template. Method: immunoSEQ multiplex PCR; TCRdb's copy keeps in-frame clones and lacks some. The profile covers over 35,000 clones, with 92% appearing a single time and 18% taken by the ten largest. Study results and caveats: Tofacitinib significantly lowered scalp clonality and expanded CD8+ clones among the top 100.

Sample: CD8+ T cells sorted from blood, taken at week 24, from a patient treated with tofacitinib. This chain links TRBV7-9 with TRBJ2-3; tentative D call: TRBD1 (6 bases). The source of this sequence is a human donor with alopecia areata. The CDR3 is CASSIIPRDTLFTDTQYF. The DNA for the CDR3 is TGTGCCAGCAGCATAATCCCCCGGGACACATTGTTCACAGATACGCAGTATTTT. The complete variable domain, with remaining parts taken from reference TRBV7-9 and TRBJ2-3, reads DTGVSQNPRHKITKRGQNVTFRCDPISEHNRLYWYRQTLGQGPEFLTYFQNEAQLEKSRLLSDRFSAERPKGSFSTLEIQRTEQGDSAMYLCASSIIPRDTLFTDTQYFGPGTRLTVL.